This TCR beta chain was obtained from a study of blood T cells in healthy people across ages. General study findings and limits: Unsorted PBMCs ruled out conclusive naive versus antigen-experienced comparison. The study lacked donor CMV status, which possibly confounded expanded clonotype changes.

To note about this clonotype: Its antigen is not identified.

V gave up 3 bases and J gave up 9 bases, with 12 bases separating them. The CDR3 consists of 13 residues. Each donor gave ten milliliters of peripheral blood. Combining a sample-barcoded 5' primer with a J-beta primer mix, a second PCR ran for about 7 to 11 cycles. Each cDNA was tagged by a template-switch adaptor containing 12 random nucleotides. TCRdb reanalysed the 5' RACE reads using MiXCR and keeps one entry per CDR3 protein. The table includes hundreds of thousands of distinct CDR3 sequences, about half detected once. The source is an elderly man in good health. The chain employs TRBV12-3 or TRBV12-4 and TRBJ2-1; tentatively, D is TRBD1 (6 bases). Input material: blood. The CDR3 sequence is CASSLGARAEQFF. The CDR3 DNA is TGTGCCAGCAGTTTGGGGGCTCGGGCTGAGCAGTTCTTC.